The clone carrying this T cell receptor beta chain showed up just a few times. Its antigen is unidentified. This record belongs to a study of response to subunit inactivated influenza vaccine. Findings and caveats of the study: Every seasonal influenza vaccination brings in few new T cells, the authors suggested.

TCRdb reprocessed the RT-PCR reads via MiXCR and lists one record per CDR3 protein. The repertoire has about 800,000 distinct CDR3 sequences, 20% to 25% of them found once; the top ten carry roughly 10%. The CDR3 sequence is 15 residues long. Trimming stripped 0 bases from V and 5 bases from J, with 13 bases between. The germline V gene encodes CDR1 MGHRA and CDR2 YSYEKL. The TCR comes from a man aged 50 to 59 who received an inactivated influenza vaccine. The sequencing here drew on PBMCs from blood, taken 4 to 6 days after vaccination. This chain joins TRBV4-1 and TRBJ1-1; D may be TRBD1 (6 bases). CDR3 residues: CASSQDKQGGTEAFF. CDR3 sequence (DNA): TGCGCCAGCAGCCAAGACAAACAGGGTGGTACTGAAGCTTTCTTT.